This TCR beta chain was sequenced for a study of T cell responses to AZD1222 COVID-19 vaccine. Study outcomes and limitations: Clonal diversity may have been underestimated, and the donors were mostly white British, with more females than males. Of spike-specific TCRs, nearly half reportedly target regions left unmutated in variants. Every sample of the repertoires postdated the peak T cell response. Spike-specific TCR breadth and depth both grew after two AZD1222 doses.

V shed 0 bases and J 3 bases; nucleotides not matched to a gene: 8. The CDR3 is 17 residues long. The germline CDR1 and CDR2 sequences are SGHAT and FQNNGV. About this clone itself: Its antigen is still unknown.

Some clones are missing from TCRdb's copy, which holds only in-frame ones; the method was immunoSEQ multiplex PCR. This sample has 150,000 or so clones, with just under 95% found just once. Sequencing was performed on peripheral blood, taken on day 0 of AZD1222 vaccination. The V and J genes are TRBV11-2 and TRBJ2-7; 10 bases align to TRBD1. The clonotype comes from an adult in good health. CDR3 sequence reads: CASSLDGSGTGVYEQYF. The CDR3 bases are TGTGCCAGCAGCTTAGATGGGTCCGGGACAGGGGTCTACGAGCAGTACTTC.